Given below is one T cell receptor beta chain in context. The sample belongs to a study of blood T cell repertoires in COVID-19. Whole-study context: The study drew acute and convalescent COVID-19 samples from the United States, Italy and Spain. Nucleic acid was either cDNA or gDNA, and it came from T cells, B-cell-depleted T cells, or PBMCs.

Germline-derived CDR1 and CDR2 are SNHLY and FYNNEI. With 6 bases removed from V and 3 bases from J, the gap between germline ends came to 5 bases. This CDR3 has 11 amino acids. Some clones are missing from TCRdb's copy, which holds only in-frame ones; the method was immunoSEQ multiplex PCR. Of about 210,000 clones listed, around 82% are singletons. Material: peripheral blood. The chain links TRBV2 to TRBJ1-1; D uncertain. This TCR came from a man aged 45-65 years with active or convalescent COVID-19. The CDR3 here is CASSYDTEAFF. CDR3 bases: TGTGCCAGCAGCTATGACACTGAAGCTTTCTTT.